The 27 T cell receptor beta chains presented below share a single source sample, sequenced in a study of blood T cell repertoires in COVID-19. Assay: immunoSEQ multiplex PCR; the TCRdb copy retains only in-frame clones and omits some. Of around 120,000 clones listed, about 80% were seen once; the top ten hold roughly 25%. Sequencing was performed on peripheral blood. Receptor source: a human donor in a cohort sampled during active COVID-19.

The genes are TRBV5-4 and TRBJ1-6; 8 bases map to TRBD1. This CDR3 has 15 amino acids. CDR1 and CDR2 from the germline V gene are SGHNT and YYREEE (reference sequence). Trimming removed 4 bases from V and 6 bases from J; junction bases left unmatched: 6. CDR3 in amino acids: CASSPQGAGNSPLHF. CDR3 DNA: TGTGCCAGCAGCCCCCAGGGGGCCGGTAATTCACCCCTCCACTTT.

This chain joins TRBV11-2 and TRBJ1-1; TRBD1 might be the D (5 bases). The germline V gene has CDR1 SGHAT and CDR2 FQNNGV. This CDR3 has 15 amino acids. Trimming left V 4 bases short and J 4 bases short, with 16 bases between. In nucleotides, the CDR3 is TGTGCCAGCAGCTCTGTCGGGCGGGGGATCACTGAAGCTTTCTTT. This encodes CASSSVGRGITEAFF.

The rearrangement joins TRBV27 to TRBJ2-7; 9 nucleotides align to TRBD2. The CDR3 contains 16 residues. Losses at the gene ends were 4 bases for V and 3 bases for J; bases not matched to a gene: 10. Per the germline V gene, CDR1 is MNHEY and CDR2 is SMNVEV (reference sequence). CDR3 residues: CASSSSLGTSIYEQYF. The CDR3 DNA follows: TGTGCCAGCAGTTCATCCCTTGGGACTAGCATCTACGAGCAGTACTTC.

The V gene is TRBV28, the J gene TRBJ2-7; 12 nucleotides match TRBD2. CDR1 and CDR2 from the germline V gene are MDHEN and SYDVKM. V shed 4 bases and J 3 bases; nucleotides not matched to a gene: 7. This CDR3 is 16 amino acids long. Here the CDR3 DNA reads TGTGCCAGCAGTTCATCCGGGACTAGCGGGTTCTACGAGCAGTACTTC. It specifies CASSSSGTSGFYEQYF.

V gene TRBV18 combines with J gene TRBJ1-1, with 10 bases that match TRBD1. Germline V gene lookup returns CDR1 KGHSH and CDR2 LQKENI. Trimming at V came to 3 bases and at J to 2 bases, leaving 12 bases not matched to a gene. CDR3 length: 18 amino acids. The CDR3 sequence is CASSPQPGQGRSNTEAFF. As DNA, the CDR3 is TGTGCCAGCTCACCTCAGCCGGGACAGGGGAGGTCCAACACTGAAGCTTTCTTT. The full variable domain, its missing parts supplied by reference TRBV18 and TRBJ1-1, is NAGVMQNPRHLVRRRGQEARLRCSPMKGHSHVYWYRQLPEEGLKFMVYLQKENIIDESGMPKERFSAEFPKEGPSILRIQQVVRGDSAAYFCASSPQPGQGRSNTEAFFGQGTRLTVV.

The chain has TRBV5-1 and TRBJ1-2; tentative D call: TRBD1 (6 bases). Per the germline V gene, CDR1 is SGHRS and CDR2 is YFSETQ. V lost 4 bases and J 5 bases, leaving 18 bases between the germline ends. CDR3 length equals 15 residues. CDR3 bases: TGCGCCAGCAGCCCCCCCGGGGGGCCTGGGTATGGCTACACCTTC. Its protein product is CASSPPGGPGYGYTF.

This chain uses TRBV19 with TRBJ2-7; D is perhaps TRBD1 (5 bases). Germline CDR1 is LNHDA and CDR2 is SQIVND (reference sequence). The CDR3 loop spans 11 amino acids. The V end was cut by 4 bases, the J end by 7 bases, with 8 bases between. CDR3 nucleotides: TGTGCCAGTAGTACCAGACAGGAGCAGTACTTC. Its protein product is CASSTRQEQYF.

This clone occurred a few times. The CDR3 DNA is TGTGCCAGCGAAGCAGTGGGGGACAGGGCTGACTACGAGCAGTACTTC. The encoded protein is CASEAVGDRADYEQYF. The genes are TRBV2 and TRBJ2-7; 9 positions match TRBD1. Unmatched junction bases numbered 14, after V lost 8 bases and J lost 3 bases. Germline V CDR1 and CDR2: SNHLY, FYNNEI. There are 16 residues in the CDR3.

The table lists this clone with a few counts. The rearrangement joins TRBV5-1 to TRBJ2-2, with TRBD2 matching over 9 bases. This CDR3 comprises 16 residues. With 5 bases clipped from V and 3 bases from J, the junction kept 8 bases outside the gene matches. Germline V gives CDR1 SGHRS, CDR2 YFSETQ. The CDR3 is CASSWRGGADTGELFF. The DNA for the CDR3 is TGCGCCAGCAGTTGGCGGGGGGGCGCGGACACCGGGGAGCTGTTTTTT.

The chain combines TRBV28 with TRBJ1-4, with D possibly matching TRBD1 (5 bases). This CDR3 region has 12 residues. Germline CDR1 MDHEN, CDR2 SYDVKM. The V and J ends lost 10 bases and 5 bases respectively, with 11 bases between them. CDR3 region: CATTRVNEKLFF. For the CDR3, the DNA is TGTGCCACCACCAGGGTCAATGAAAAACTGTTTTTT.

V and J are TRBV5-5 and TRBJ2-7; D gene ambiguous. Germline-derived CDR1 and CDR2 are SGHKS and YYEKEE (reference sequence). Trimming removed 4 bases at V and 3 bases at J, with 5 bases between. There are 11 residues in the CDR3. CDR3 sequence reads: CASSLFYEQYF. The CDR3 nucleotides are TGTGCCAGCAGCCTGTTCTACGAGCAGTACTTC.

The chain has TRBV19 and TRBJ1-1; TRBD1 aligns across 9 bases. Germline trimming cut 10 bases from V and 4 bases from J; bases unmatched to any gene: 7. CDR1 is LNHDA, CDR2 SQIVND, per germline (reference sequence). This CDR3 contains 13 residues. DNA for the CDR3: TGTGCCACCTCCTGGACAGGGGTCACTGAAGCTTTCTTT. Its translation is CATSWTGVTEAFF.

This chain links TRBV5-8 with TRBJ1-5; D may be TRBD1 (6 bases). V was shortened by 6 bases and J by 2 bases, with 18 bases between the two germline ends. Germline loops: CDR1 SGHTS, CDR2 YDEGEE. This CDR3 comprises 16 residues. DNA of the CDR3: TGTGCCAGCAAAAAAAGGGGGGGAAAAGGCAATCAGCCCCAGCATTTT. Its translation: CASKKRGGKGNQPQHF.

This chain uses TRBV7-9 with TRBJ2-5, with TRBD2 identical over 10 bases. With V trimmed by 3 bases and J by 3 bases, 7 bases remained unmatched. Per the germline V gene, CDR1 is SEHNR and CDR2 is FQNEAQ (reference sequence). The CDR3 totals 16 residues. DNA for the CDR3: TGTGCCAGCAGCTTTTTGAGCGGGGGGGCCAAAGAGACCCAGTACTTC. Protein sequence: CASSFLSGGAKETQYF.

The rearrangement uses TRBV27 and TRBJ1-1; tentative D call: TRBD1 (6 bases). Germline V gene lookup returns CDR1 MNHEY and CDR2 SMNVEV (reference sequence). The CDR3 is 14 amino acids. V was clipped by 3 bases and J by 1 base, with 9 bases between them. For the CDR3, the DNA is TGTGCCAGCAGTTTCGGACAGACGAACACTGAAGCTTTCTTT. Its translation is CASSFGQTNTEAFF.

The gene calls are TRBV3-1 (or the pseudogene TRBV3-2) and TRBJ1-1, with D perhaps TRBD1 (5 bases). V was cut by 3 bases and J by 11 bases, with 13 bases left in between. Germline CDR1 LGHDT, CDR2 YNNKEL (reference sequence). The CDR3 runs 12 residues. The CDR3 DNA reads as TGTGCCAGCAGCCAGGAGGGGTTGAGGGCTTTCTTT. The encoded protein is CASSQEGLRAFF.

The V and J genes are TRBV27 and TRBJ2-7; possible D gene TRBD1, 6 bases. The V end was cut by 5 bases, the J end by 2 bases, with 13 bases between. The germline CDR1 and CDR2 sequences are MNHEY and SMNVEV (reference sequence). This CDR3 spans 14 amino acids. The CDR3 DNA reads TGTGCCAGCAGTCCCTGGACAGAACCCTACGAGCAGTACTTC. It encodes CASSPWTEPYEQYF.

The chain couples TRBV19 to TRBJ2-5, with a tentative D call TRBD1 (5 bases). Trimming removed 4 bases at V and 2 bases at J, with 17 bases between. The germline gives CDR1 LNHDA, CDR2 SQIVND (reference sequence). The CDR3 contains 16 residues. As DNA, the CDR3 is TGTGCCAGTAGTAGGGGTTGGGGCCTCGGGCAAGAGACCCAGTACTTC. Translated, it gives CASSRGWGLGQETQYF.

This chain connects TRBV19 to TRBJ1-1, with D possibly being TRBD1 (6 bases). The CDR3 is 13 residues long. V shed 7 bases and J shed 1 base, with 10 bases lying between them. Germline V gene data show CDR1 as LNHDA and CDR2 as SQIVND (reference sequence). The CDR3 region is CASKLTGNTEAFF. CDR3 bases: TGTGCCAGTAAACTGACAGGGAACACTGAAGCTTTCTTT.

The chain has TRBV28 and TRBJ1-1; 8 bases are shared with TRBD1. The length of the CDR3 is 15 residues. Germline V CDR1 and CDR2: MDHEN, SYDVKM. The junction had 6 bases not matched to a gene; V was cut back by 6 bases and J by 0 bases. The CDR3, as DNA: TGTGCCAGCAGGCCCAGGGGGCTCGTGAACACTGAAGCTTTCTTT. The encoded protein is CASRPRGLVNTEAFF.

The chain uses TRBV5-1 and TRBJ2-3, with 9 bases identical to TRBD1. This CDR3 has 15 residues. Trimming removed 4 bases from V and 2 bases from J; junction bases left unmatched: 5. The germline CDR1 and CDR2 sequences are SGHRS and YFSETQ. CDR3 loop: CASSGTGGFTDTQYF. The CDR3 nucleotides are TGCGCCAGCAGCGGAACAGGGGGCTTCACAGATACGCAGTATTTT.

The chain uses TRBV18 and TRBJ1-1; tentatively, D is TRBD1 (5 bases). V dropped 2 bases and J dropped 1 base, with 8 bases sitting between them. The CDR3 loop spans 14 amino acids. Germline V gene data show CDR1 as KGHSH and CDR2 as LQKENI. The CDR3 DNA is TGTGCCAGCTCACCAGGGGCAGCGAACACTGAAGCTTTCTTT. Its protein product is CASSPGAANTEAFF.

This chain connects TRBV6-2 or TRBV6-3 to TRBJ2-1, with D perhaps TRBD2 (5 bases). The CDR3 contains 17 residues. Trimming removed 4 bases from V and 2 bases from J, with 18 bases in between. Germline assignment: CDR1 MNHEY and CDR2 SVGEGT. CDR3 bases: TGTGCCAGCAGTTCACGGGGTAGATCGACGGCCTACAATGAGCAGTTCTTC. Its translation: CASSSRGRSTAYNEQFF.

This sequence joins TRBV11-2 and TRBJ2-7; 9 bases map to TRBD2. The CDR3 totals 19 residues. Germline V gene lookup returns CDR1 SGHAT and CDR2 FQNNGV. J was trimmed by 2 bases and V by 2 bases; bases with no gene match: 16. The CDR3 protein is CASSLRRGGGARNAYEQYF. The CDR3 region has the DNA TGTGCCAGCAGCTTAAGGCGGGGCGGGGGGGCAAGAAATGCCTACGAGCAGTACTTC.

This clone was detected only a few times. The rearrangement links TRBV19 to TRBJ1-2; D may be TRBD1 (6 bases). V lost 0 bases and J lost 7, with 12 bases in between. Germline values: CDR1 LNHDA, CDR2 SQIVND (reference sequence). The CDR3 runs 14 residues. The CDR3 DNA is TGTGCCAGTAGTATAGAGATCCGGACAGCTGGCTACACCTTC. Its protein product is CASSIEIRTAGYTF.

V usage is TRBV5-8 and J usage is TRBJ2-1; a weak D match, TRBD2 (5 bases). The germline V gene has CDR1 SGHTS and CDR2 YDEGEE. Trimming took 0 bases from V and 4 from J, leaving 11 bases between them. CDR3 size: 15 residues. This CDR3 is CASSLGLKQYNEQFF. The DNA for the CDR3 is TGTGCCAGCAGCTTGGGACTAAAGCAATACAATGAGCAGTTCTTC.

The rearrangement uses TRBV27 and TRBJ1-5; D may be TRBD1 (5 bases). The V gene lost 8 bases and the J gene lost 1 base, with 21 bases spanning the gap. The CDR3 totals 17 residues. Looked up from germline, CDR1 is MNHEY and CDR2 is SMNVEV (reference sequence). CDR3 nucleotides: TGTGCCAGCGCTTCCCGGCGGGGGGTGGGGAGCAATCAGCCCCAGCATTTT. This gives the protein CASASRRGVGSNQPQHF.